These 21 T cell receptor beta chains came from one sample sequenced in a study of identical twins. TCRdb passed the 5' RACE reads through MiXCR, listing each CDR3 protein once. The table shows just under 650,000 distinct CDR3 sequences, with 7% to 7.5% occurring only once. This same sample was also taken into another study, of yellow fever vaccine responses in identical twins.

The source material was PBMCs. All receptors derive from a woman younger than 35 in good health.

This clonotype was recorded a few times. The V call is TRBV6-1, the J call TRBJ2-7; 9 bases fit TRBD2. V lost 6 bases, J lost 4 bases, and 13 bases stayed unmatched. The CDR3 spans 16 residues. The germline V gene has CDR1 MNHNS and CDR2 SASEGT. The DNA for the CDR3 is TGTGCCAGCAGCCGAACAAGCGGGAGGCCACTATACGAGCAGTACTTC. This codes for CASSRTSGRPLYEQYF.

This clonotype showed up many times. V and J are TRBV28 and TRBJ2-5, with D possibly being TRBD2 (5 bases). Trimming left V 3 bases short and J 2 bases short, with 13 bases between. CDR1 MDHEN and CDR2 SYDVKM come from the germline V gene. The CDR3 spans 15 residues. The CDR3 sequence is CASSFFTSQQETQYF. The CDR3 DNA is TGTGCCAGCAGTTTTTTCACTAGTCAACAAGAGACCCAGTACTTC. Combining the CDR3 with reference TRBV28 and TRBJ2-5 gives the whole variable domain DVKVTQSSRYLVKRTGEKVFLECVQDMDHENMFWYRQDPGLGLRLIYFSYDVKMKEKGDIPEGYSVSREKKERFSLILESASTNQTSMYLCASSFFTSQQETQYFGPGTRLLVL.

This clonotype was seen many times. This chain links TRBV28 with TRBJ1-5; the D gene is possibly TRBD1 (6 bases). The germline V and J ends were trimmed by 4 bases and 3 bases, with 13 bases remaining between them. CDR1 and CDR2 from the germline V gene are MDHEN and SYDVKM. There are 15 residues in the CDR3. The CDR3 region is CASSSAGTHNQPQHF. Here the CDR3 DNA reads TGTGCCAGCAGTTCAGCCGGGACACACAATCAGCCCCAGCATTTT.

V gene TRBV3-1 combines with J gene TRBJ2-2; TRBD1 or TRBD2 may be the D gene (5 bases each). The V and J ends lost 6 bases and 1 base respectively, with 12 bases between them. The CDR3 length is 15 residues. CDR1 is LGHDT, CDR2 YNNKEL, per germline (reference sequence). DNA of the CDR3: TGTGCCAGCAGTCAGGGACCCATGAACACCGGGGAGCTGTTTTTT. Translation gives CASSQGPMNTGELFF.

This clonotype was counted at least ten times. The chain couples TRBV9 to TRBJ2-2, with D possibly TRBD1 on 6 matching bases. The CDR3 has 15 residues. V was clipped by 0 bases and J by 7 bases, with 13 bases between them. The V gene's germline CDR1 is SGDLS and CDR2 YYNGEE. CDR3 in amino acids: CASSVESRGIGELFF. The DNA of the CDR3 is TGTGCCAGCAGCGTAGAATCCAGGGGCATCGGGGAGCTGTTTTTT.

This clonotype was seen repeatedly, ten times or more. The chain carries TRBV29-1 and TRBJ2-1; tentatively, D is TRBD1 (5 bases). V was pared by 6 bases and J by 0 bases, with 18 bases between. Germline V CDR1 and CDR2: SQVTM, ANQGSEA. The CDR3 consists of 16 residues. In nucleotides, the CDR3 is TGCAGCGTCGTGGGGCAGGGCCCGAGCTCCTACAATGAGCAGTTCTTC. Residues: CSVVGQGPSSYNEQFF.

V gene TRBV5-1 combines with J gene TRBJ2-2; TRBD2 matches at 8 bases. CDR1 and CDR2 (germline): SGHRS, YFSETQ. The CDR3 length is 15 residues. The V gene end was trimmed by 4 bases and the J gene end by 6 bases; junction bases not matched to a gene: 8. The CDR3 coding sequence is TGCGCCAGCAGCACGGGAGCGGGAGCTGCCGGGGAGCTGTTTTTT. Protein product: CASSTGAGAAGELFF.

This clonotype was counted once. The chain has TRBV28 and TRBJ2-5; TRBD2 aligns across 10 bases. Trimming took 7 bases from V and 5 from J; bases not matched to a gene: 13. Germline values: CDR1 MDHEN, CDR2 SYDVKM. This CDR3 contains 16 residues. The CDR3 bases are TGTGCCAGCAAGGGAGGACTAGCGGTCTCCCGGGAGACCCAGTACTTC. It specifies CASKGGLAVSRETQYF.

The chain employs TRBV20-1 and TRBJ2-1; TRBD1 matches 9 bases. Trimming removed 0 bases from V and 4 bases from J; junction bases left unmatched: 13. CDR3 length: 18 amino acids. Germline-derived CDR1 and CDR2 are DFQATT and SNEGSKA (reference sequence). CDR3 sequence: CSARDMDRGISIYNEQFF. The CDR3, as DNA: TGCAGTGCTAGAGATATGGACAGGGGAATATCGATTTACAATGAGCAGTTCTTC.

V and J are TRBV12-3 or TRBV12-4 and TRBJ2-5, with D perhaps TRBD2 (6 bases). Trimming left V 3 bases short and J 1 base short, with 9 bases between. CDR3 length: 14 residues. CDR3 nucleotides: TGTGCCAGCAGTTTTTCGGGGGTCCAAGAGACCCAGTACTTC. It codes for CASSFSGVQETQYF.

This clonotype was counted ten times or more. The rearrangement links TRBV6-1 to TRBJ1-1, with 10 bases lining up with TRBD1. This CDR3 comprises 15 residues. Looked up from germline, CDR1 is MNHNS and CDR2 is SASEGT. V gave up 6 bases and J gave up 4 bases; unmatched junction bases: 8. The CDR3 bases are TGTGCCAGCAGAAGGGGACAGGGGAGGACCACTGAAGCTTTCTTT. Amino acid sequence: CASRRGQGRTTEAFF.

CDR3 region: CASSLVSAGELFF. CDR3 bases: TGTGCCAGCAGCTTAGTGTCAGCCGGGGAGCTGTTTTTT. The chain links TRBV11-2 to TRBJ2-2; D remains ambiguous. V was cut by 1 base and J by 6 bases, with 6 bases left in between. Germline assignment: CDR1 SGHAT and CDR2 FQNNGV. The CDR3 covers 13 residues.

This clonotype was seen at least ten times. The J gene is TRBJ1-1, the V gene TRBV20-1; D is ambiguous. From germline, CDR1 is DFQATT and CDR2 SNEGSKA (reference sequence). The V end lost 0 bases, the J end lost 1 base, and 9 bases lay between the germline ends. The CDR3 spans 14 residues. In DNA, the CDR3 is TGCAGTGCTAGAGATCGCTTATCGAACACTGAAGCTTTCTTT. This encodes CSARDRLSNTEAFF.

This clonotype was counted many times. The rearrangement joins TRBV3-1 to TRBJ2-7, with D possibly being TRBD2 (6 bases). The CDR3 covers 18 residues. Germline assignment: CDR1 LGHDT and CDR2 YNNKEL (reference sequence). Trimming removed 0 bases from V and 3 bases from J, with 21 bases in between. The CDR3 DNA reads TGTGCCAGCAGCCAAGATCAGGAGTGGAGGGCTATAGGCTACGAGCAGTACGTC. Translated, it gives CASSQDQEWRAIGYEQYV.

This clonotype was counted a few times. The CDR3 loop reads CASSEGGQFGYTF. CDR3 DNA: TGTGCCAGCAGCGAGGGGGGACAGTTTGGCTACACCTTC. The chain is built from TRBV9 and TRBJ1-2; the match to TRBD1 covers 7 bases. The germline V gene encodes CDR1 SGDLS and CDR2 YYNGEE. The length of the CDR3 is 13 residues. V dropped 3 bases and J dropped 7; count of bases not matched to a gene: 6.

V gene TRBV18 combines with J gene TRBJ2-7, with 8 positions matching TRBD1. Unmatched junction bases numbered 8, after V lost 5 bases and J lost 2 bases. CDR1 and CDR2 from the germline V gene are KGHSH and LQKENI. The CDR3 sequence is 15 residues long. In DNA form, the CDR3 reads TGTGCCAGCTCATTAGGTGTGGGACAGGCCTACGAGCAGTACGTC. The encoded protein is CASSLGVGQAYEQYV.

The V gene is TRBV6-5, the J gene TRBJ2-5, with 9 bases aligning to TRBD1. This CDR3 contains 17 residues. J gave up 6 bases and V 2 bases, and 13 bases lay outside the gene matches. The V gene's germline CDR1 is MNHEY and CDR2 SVGAGI. DNA for the CDR3: TGTGCCAGCAGTTACGGGATACGGGGGGACAGGGAGAAGACCCAGTACTTC. Translation gives CASSYGIRGDREKTQYF.

This clonotype was observed at least ten times. The V gene is TRBV11-1, the J gene TRBJ2-4, with 7 positions matching TRBD1. Germline V CDR1 and CDR2: SGHAT, FQDESV (reference sequence). V trimming: 7 bases; J trimming: 0 bases; junction bases outside the gene matches: 15. This CDR3 is built from 18 residues. Written as DNA, the CDR3 is TGTGCCAGCACCGAGATTGACAGGGAAGCTCTAGCCAAAAACATTCAGTACTTC. Its protein is CASTEIDREALAKNIQYF.

This clonotype was found a few times. This chain uses TRBV9 with TRBJ1-3; no clear D. Germline values: CDR1 SGDLS, CDR2 YYNGEE. The CDR3 has 14 amino acids. Trimming took off 3 bases at V and 2 bases at J, with 9 bases between the two ends. The CDR3 spells CASSDGSAGNTIYF. As DNA, the CDR3 is TGTGCCAGCAGCGACGGGTCAGCTGGAAACACCATATATTTT.

This clonotype was observed at least ten times. The rearrangement links TRBV5-1 to TRBJ2-2, with D perhaps matching TRBD1 (5 bases). This CDR3 comprises 14 residues. CDR1 SGHRS and CDR2 YFSETQ come from the germline V gene. V was pared by 0 bases and J by 4 bases, with 7 bases between. In DNA, the CDR3 is TGCGCCAGCAGCTTGGGGACAATCACCGGGGAGCTGTTTTTT. Protein sequence: CASSLGTITGELFF.

This clonotype came up a few times. V and J are TRBV11-2 and TRBJ2-1; 8 bases align to TRBD2. CDR3 length: 17 amino acids. Germline V CDR1 and CDR2: SGHAT, FQNNGV. After removal of 2 bases from V and 3 bases from J, the junction contained 9 bases not matched to a gene. CDR3: CASSLRIPGLGYNEQFF. CDR3 in DNA: TGTGCCAGCAGCTTAAGGATTCCGGGACTAGGCTACAATGAGCAGTTCTTC.